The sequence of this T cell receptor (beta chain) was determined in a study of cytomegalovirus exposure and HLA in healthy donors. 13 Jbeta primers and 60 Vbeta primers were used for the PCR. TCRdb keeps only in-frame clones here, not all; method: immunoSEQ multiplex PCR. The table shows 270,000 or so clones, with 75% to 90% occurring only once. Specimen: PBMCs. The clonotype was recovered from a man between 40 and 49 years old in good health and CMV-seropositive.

The CDR3 here is CASSGSRDRYGYTF. The CDR3 DNA reads as TGTGCCAGCAGTGGTTCCCGGGACAGATATGGCTACACCTTC. This sequence joins TRBV6-5 and TRBJ1-2; 7 positions match TRBD1. Germline-derived CDR1 and CDR2 are MNHEY and SVGAGI. The CDR3 sequence is 14 residues long. The V segment lost 5 bases and the J segment 5 bases; nucleotides outside the gene matches: 8.